This TCR beta chain was sequenced during a study of radiation and T cells in renal cell carcinoma. Study-wide results and caveats: In blood, top tumor clones expanded by 2 weeks, shrinking by 4. Without pretreatment biopsies, baseline tumor clonotype presence was undetermined.

A remark on this clone: Its target is not known.

Sequencing used immunoSEQ multiplex PCR; TCRdb keeps in-frame clones, though not all of them. Found here are 120,000 to 150,000 clones, approximately 87% of them singletons; the top ten hold roughly 23%. The time point: baseline pretreatment blood. Treatment here: 15 Gy SBRT to primary tumor, nephrectomy 4 weeks later. This renal cell carcinoma was of the clear cell type. V shed 3 bases and J shed 5 bases, with 7 bases lying between them. This CDR3 comprises 12 residues. Germline V gene lookup returns CDR1 SEHNR and CDR2 FQNEAQ (reference sequence). This sequence joins TRBV7-9 and TRBJ1-2, with TRBD1 as a possible D gene (5 bases). The material was blood, obtained from a patient whose treatment included radiotherapy and nephrectomy. The source of this sequence is a woman aged 50 to 60 with renal cell carcinoma. The DNA for the CDR3 is TGTGCCAGCAGCTTTGGGGGATATGGCTACACCTTC. Its translation: CASSFGGYGYTF.